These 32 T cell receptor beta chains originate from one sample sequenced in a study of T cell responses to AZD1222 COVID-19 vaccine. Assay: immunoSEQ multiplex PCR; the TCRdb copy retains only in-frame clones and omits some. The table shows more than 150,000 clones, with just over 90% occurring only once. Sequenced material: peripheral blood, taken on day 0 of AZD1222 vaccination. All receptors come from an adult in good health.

The DNA for the CDR3 is TGTGCCAGCAGCCAAGGGGGGGTAGGCGAGCAGTACTTC. Amino acids: CASSQGGVGEQYF. The rearrangement uses TRBV4-2 and TRBJ2-7; D is perhaps TRBD2 (6 bases). Germline loops: CDR1 LGHNA, CDR2 YNFKEQ. CDR3 size: 13 residues. The V gene lost 1 base and the J gene lost 6 bases, with 10 bases spanning the gap.

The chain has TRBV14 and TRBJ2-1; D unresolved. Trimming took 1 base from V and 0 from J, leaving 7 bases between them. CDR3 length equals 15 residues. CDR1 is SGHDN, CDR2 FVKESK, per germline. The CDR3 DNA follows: TGTGCCAGCAGCCAAGGCAGAGCCTCCTACAATGAGCAGTTCTTC. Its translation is CASSQGRASYNEQFF.

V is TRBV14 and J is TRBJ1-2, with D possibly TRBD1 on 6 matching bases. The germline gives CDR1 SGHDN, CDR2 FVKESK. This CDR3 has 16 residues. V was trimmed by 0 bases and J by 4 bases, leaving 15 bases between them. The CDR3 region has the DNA TGTGCCAGCAGCCAAGATTTGGGGGCAGGTCCCTATGGCTACACCTTC. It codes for CASSQDLGAGPYGYTF.

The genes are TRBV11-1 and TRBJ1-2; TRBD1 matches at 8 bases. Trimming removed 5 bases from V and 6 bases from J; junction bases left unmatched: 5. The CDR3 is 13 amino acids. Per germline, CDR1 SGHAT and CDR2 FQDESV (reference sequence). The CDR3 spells CASSKGQGDGYTF. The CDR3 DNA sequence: TGTGCCAGCAGCAAAGGACAGGGAGATGGCTACACCTTC.

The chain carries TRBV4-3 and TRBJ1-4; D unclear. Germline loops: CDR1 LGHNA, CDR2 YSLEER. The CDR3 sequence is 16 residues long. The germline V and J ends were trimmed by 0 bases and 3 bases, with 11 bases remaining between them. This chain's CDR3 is CASSQDFPGANEKLFF. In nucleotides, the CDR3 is TGCGCCAGCAGCCAAGACTTCCCGGGAGCTAATGAAAAACTGTTTTTT.

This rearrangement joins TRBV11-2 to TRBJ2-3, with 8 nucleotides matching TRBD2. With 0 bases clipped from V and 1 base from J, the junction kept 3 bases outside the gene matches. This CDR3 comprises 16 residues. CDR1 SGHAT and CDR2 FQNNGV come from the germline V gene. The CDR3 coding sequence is TGTGCCAGCAGCTTAGAGCCGGGACTAGGCACAGATACGCAGTATTTT. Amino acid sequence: CASSLEPGLGTDTQYF.

The CDR3, as DNA: TGTGCCAGCAGCTGGGGACAGAGCGGGGAGCTGTTTTTT. Translation gives CASSWGQSGELFF. This chain links TRBV5-6 with TRBJ2-2; 7 bases fit TRBD1. Germline loops: CDR1 SGHDT, CDR2 YYEEEE. Losses at the gene ends were 3 bases for V and 7 bases for J; bases not matched to a gene: 3. The CDR3 spans 13 residues.

The CDR3 sequence: CASSLQGNTGELFF. CDR3 in DNA: TGTGCCAGCAGCTTACAGGGAAACACCGGGGAGCTGTTTTTT. The chain uses TRBV11-2 and TRBJ2-2, with D tentatively TRBD1 (5 bases). Germline CDR1 SGHAT, CDR2 FQNNGV. The length of the CDR3 is 14 residues. Trimming shortened V by 2 bases and J by 2 bases, and 6 bases separated the two germline ends.

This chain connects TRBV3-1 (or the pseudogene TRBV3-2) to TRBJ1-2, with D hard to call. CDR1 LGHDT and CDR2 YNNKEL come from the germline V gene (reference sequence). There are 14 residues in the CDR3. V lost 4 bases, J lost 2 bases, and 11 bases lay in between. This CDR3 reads CASSRGGYNYGYTF. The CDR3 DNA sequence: TGTGCCAGCAGCCGCGGAGGGTACAACTATGGCTACACCTTC.

CDR3 region: CARSPGPFNQPQHF. In DNA form, the CDR3 reads TGTGCCAGGTCCCCGGGGCCCTTCAATCAGCCCCAGCATTTT. The V call is TRBV6-5, the J call TRBJ1-5, with D possibly TRBD1 on 5 matching bases. The CDR3 is made up of 14 amino acids. Trimming stripped 9 bases from V and 3 bases from J, with 15 bases between. Germline V CDR1 and CDR2: MNHEY, SVGAGI.

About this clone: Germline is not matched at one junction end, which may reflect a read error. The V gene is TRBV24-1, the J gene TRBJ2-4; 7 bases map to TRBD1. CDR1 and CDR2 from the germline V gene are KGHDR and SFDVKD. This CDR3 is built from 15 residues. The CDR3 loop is CATSDPRGPGNIQYF. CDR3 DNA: TGTGCCACTAGTGACCCTAGGGGGCCGGGAAACATTCAGTACTTC.

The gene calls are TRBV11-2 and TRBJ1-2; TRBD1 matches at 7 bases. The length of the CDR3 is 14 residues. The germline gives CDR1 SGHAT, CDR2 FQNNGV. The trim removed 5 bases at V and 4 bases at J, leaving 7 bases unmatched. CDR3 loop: CASSIVQGSYGYTF. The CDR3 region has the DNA TGTGCCAGCAGCATCGTACAGGGGAGCTATGGCTACACCTTC.

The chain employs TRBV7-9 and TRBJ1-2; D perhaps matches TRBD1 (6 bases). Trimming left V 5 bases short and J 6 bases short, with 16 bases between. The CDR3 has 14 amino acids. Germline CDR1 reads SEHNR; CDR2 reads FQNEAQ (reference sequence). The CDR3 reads CASSPGGARDGYTF. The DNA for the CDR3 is TGTGCCAGCAGCCCGGGGGGGGCGCGGGATGGCTACACCTTC.

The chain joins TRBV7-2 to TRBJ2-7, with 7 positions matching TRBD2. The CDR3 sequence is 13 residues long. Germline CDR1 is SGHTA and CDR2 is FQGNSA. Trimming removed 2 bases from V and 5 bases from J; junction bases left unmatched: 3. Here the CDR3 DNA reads TGTGCCAGCAGCTTAACTAGCGTTGACGAGCAGTACTTC. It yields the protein CASSLTSVDEQYF.

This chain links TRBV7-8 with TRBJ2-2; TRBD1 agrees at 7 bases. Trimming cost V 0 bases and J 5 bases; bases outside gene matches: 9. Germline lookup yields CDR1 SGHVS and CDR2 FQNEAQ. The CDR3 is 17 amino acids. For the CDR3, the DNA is TGTGCCAGCAGCTTAGCGCTGACAGGGTTGGGGACCGGGGAGCTGTTTTTT. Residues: CASSLALTGLGTGELFF.

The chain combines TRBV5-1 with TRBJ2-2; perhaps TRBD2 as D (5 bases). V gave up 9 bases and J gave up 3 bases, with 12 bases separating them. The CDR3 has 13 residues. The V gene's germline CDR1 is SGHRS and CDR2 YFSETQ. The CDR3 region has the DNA TGCGCCACCTCGAAGAGGGACACCGGGGAGCTGTTTTTT. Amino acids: CATSKRDTGELFF.

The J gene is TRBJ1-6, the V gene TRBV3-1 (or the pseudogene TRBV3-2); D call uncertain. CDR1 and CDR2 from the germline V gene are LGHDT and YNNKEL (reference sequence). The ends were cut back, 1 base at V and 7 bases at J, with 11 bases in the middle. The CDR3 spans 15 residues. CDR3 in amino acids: CASSQGVRPNSPLHF. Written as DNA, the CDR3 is TGTGCCAGCAGCCAAGGGGTTAGGCCGAATTCACCCCTCCACTTT.

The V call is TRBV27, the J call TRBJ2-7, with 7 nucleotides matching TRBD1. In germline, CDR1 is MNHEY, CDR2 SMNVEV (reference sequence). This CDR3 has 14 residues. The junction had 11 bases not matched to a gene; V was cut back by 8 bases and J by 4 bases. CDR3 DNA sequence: TGTGCCAGCTATACCCGGGACAGACCTTACGAGCAGTACTTC. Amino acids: CASYTRDRPYEQYF.

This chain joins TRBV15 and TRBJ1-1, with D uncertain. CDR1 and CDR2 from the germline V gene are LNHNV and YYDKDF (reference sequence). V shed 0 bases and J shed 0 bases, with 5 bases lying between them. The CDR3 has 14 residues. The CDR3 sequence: CATSRDWVNTEAFF. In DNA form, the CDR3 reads TGTGCCACCAGCAGAGACTGGGTGAACACTGAAGCTTTCTTT.

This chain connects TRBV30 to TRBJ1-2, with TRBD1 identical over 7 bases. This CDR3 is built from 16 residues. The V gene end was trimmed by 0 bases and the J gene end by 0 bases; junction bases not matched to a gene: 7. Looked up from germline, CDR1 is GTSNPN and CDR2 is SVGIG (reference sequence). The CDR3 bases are TGTGCCTGGAGTGTACTGAGGGGGCGAGCTAACTATGGCTACACCTTC. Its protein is CAWSVLRGRANYGYTF.

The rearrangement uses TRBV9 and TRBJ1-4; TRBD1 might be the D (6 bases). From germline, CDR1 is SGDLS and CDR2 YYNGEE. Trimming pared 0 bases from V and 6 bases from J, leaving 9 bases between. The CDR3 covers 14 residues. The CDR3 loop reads CASSVGQADEKLFF. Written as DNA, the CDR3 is TGTGCCAGCAGCGTAGGACAGGCTGATGAAAAACTGTTTTTT.

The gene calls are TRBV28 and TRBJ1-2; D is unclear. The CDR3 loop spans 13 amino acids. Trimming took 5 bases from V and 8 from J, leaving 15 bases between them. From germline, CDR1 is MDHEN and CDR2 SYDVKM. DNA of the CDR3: TGTGCCAGCAGTGCGTCACGATTTCGAGGCTACACCTTC. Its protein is CASSASRFRGYTF.

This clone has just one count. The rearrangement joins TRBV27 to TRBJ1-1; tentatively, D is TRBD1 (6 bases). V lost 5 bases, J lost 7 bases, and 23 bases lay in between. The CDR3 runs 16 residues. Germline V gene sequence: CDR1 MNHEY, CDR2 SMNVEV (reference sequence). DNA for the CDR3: TGTGCCAGCAGTCCGACCTCCTTAGGGGGGAGAGTTGAAGCTTTCTTT. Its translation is CASSPTSLGGRVEAFF.

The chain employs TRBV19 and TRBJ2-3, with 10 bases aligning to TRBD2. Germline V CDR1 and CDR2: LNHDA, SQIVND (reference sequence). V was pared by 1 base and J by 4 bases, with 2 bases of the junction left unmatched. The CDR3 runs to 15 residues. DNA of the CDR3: TGTGCCAGTAGTATAGGGCTAGCGGGGGCAGATACGCAGTATTTT. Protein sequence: CASSIGLAGADTQYF.

The CDR3 region is CASSARTVNGYTF. CDR3 coding DNA: TGTGCCAGCAGCGCTCGGACAGTAAATGGCTACACCTTC. The V gene is TRBV3-1 (or the pseudogene TRBV3-2), the J gene TRBJ1-2, with D maybe TRBD1 (6 bases). The V end was cut by 5 bases, the J end by 6 bases, with 13 bases between. The CDR3 consists of 13 residues. Germline V CDR1 and CDR2: LGHDT, YNNKEL (reference sequence).

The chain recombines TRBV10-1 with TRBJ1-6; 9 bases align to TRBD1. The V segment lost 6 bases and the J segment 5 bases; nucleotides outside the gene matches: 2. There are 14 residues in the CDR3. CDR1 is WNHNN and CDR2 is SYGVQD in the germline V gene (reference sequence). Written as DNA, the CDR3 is TGCGCCAGCAGCCGGGACAGGGATAATTCACCCCTCCACTTT. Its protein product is CASSRDRDNSPLHF.

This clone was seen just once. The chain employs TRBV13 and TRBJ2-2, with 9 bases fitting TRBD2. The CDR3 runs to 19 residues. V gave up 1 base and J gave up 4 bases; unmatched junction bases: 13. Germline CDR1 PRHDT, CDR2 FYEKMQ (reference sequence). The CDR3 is CASSLVPLSAGGPTGELFF. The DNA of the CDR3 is TGTGCCAGCAGCTTAGTCCCCCTGTCTGCGGGGGGGCCCACCGGGGAGCTGTTTTTT.

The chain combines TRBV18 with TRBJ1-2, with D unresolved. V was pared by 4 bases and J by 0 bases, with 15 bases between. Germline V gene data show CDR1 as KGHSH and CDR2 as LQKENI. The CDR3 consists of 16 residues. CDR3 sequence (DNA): TGTGCCAGCTCACAACTCAGTGAGAGAGCTAACTATGGCTACACCTTC. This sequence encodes CASSQLSERANYGYTF.

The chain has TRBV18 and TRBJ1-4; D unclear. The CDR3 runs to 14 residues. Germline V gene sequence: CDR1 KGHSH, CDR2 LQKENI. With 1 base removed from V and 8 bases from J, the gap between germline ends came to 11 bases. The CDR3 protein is CASSPQGLDEKLFF. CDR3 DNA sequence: TGTGCCAGCTCACCACAGGGTTTGGACGAAAAACTGTTTTTT.

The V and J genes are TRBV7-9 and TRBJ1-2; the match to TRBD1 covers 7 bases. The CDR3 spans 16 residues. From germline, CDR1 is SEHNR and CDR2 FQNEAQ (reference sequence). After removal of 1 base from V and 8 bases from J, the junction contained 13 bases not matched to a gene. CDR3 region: CASSLGIGVTGRGYTF. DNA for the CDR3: TGTGCCAGCAGCTTAGGGATCGGGGTGACAGGGCGAGGCTACACCTTC.

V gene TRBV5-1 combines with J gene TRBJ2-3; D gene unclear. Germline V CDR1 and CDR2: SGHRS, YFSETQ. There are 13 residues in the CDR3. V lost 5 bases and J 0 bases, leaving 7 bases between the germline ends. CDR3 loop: CASREISTDTQYF. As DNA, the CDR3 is TGCGCCAGCAGGGAAATAAGCACAGATACGCAGTATTTT.

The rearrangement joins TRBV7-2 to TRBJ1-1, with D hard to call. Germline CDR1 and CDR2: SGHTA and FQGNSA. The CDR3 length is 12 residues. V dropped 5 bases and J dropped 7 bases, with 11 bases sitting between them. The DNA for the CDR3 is TGTGCCAGCAGCCGTGATTTTTTTGAAGCTTTCTTT. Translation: CASSRDFFEAFF.